These 24 T cell receptor beta chains were all obtained from the same sample, sequenced in a study of radiotherapy plus CTLA-4 blockade in lung cancer. Clones were read by immunoSEQ multiplex PCR, and TCRdb kept only the in-frame ones, dropping some. Of 90,000 or so clones in the sample, approximately 86% were seen once. Sequencing used peripheral blood, obtained from a patient treated with radiotherapy plus ipilimumab. The receptors stem from a human donor with non-small cell lung cancer who had a partial response to radiotherapy plus ipilimumab.

DNA for the CDR3: TGTGCCAGCAGTCCTACAGAGAACACTGAAGCTTTCTTT. Protein: CASSPTENTEAFF. V and J are TRBV28 and TRBJ1-1; no definite D call. Deletions cut 5 bases from V and 1 base from J, with 8 bases between. The CDR3 covers 13 residues. Germline V CDR1 and CDR2: MDHEN, SYDVKM.

The chain joins TRBV5-4 to TRBJ2-7, with 7 bases aligning to TRBD1. V lost 1 base, J lost 2 bases, and 3 bases stayed unmatched. CDR3 length: 14 residues. CDR1 and CDR2 (germline): SGHNT, YYREEE (reference sequence). The CDR3 DNA sequence: TGTGCCAGCAGCTTGAAGGGGGCAGCCTACGAGCAGTACGTC. Translating gives CASSLKGAAYEQYV.

The chain carries TRBV10-3 and TRBJ2-1; TRBD2 aligns across 10 bases. Looked up from germline, CDR1 is ENHRY and CDR2 is SYGVKD. The CDR3 totals 15 residues. Trimming took 6 bases from V and 5 from J; bases not matched to a gene: 7. CDR3 DNA: TGTGCCATCAGCGAGAGTCTAGCGGGGGACAATGAGCAGTTCTTC. Translated: CAISESLAGDNEQFF.

This chain uses TRBV13 with TRBJ2-2, with 8 bases lining up with TRBD2. With V trimmed by 5 bases and J by 0 bases, 2 bases remained unmatched. Germline CDR1 reads PRHDT; CDR2 reads FYEKMQ (reference sequence). The CDR3 consists of 15 residues. The CDR3 nucleotides are TGTGCCAGCAGCCTTAGCGGGGCGAACACCGGGGAGCTGTTTTTT. It is translated as CASSLSGANTGELFF.

The chain combines TRBV19 with TRBJ2-6; a possible D gene is TRBD1 (6 bases). The germline CDR1 and CDR2 sequences are LNHDA and SQIVND (reference sequence). V was shortened by 5 bases and J by 0 bases, with 11 bases between the two germline ends. The CDR3 is made up of 16 amino acids. DNA for the CDR3: TGTGCCAGTAGTCAACAGGGTCTCTCTGGGGCCAACGTCCTGACTTTC. Encoded protein: CASSQQGLSGANVLTF.

The rearrangement uses TRBV19 and TRBJ2-2, with TRBD1 matching over 9 bases. J was trimmed by 5 bases and V by 11 bases; bases with no gene match: 9. Germline CDR1 is LNHDA and CDR2 is SQIVND (reference sequence). The CDR3 is 14 residues long. CDR3 DNA: TGTGCCGCAACCGGGACAGGGTTGACCGGGGAGCTGTTTTTT. Protein: CAATGTGLTGELFF.

Here the CDR3 DNA reads TGTGCCAGCAGCTTACGGGAGGGCTGGGATGAGCAGTTCTTC. Its protein is CASSLREGWDEQFF. This chain joins TRBV7-8 and TRBJ2-1; 8 bases line up with TRBD2. The junction had 5 bases not matched to a gene; V was cut back by 2 bases and J by 8 bases. The V gene's germline CDR1 is SGHVS and CDR2 FQNEAQ. The CDR3 runs to 14 residues.

V gene TRBV28 combines with J gene TRBJ2-7; D not certain. In germline, CDR1 is MDHEN, CDR2 SYDVKM. V lost 6 bases, J lost 7 bases, and 19 bases lay in between. CDR3 length equals 14 residues. In nucleotides, the CDR3 is TGTGCCAGCAGAGTGGCGGCGAACCCACGGGAGCAGTACTTC. This translates into CASRVAANPREQYF. Full variable domain (rest looked up from reference TRBV28 and TRBJ2-7): DVKVTQSSRYLVKRTGEKVFLECVQDMDHENMFWYRQDPGLGLRLIYFSYDVKMKEKGDIPEGYSVSREKKERFSLILESASTNQTSMYLCASRVAANPREQYFGPGTRLTVT.

The J gene is TRBJ2-5, the V gene TRBV19; 10 positions agree with TRBD2. The V and J ends lost 2 bases and 4 bases, in that order; junction bases with no gene match: 7. CDR1 LNHDA and CDR2 SQIVND come from the germline V gene (reference sequence). CDR3 length: 16 amino acids. In DNA form, the CDR3 reads TGTGCCAGTAGTATACTGCTAGCGGGAGATAGAGAGACCCAGTACTTC. Encoded protein: CASSILLAGDRETQYF.

V usage is TRBV7-9 and J usage is TRBJ2-1, with a tentative D call TRBD2 (5 bases). This CDR3 has 14 residues. Germline V gene data show CDR1 as SEHNR and CDR2 as FQNEAQ (reference sequence). V dropped 5 bases and J dropped 6 bases, with 14 bases sitting between them. CDR3 sequence reads: CASSPNLAPNEQFF. CDR3 in DNA: TGTGCCAGCAGCCCTAATCTAGCACCCAATGAGCAGTTCTTC.

The chain recombines TRBV6-1 with TRBJ2-1, with 7 positions matching TRBD2. Looked up from germline, CDR1 is MNHNS and CDR2 is SASEGT. V was pared by 7 bases and J by 7 bases, with 13 bases of the junction left unmatched. The CDR3 contains 15 residues. This chain's CDR3 is CASTLTSFGVNEQFF. The CDR3 DNA reads TGTGCCAGCACCTTGACTAGCTTTGGGGTAAATGAGCAGTTCTTC.

V usage is TRBV2 and J usage is TRBJ1-5, with 9 bases matching TRBD1. Germline CDR1 and CDR2: SNHLY and FYNNEI. The V segment lost 6 bases and the J segment 6 bases; nucleotides outside the gene matches: 6. This CDR3 has 14 residues. The CDR3 bases are TGTGCCAGCAGAAGGGACAGGGTTGGTCAGCCCCAGCATTTT. This sequence encodes CASRRDRVGQPQHF.

In its sample, this clone was seen once. The rearrangement uses TRBV7-6 and TRBJ2-3; 8 bases line up with TRBD2. There are 16 residues in the CDR3. CDR1 and CDR2 (germline): SGHVS, FNYEAQ. The trim removed 7 bases at V and 2 bases at J, leaving 11 bases unmatched. CDR3 in DNA: TGTGCCAGCACCAAAGAACCTAGCGGGTCCACAGATACGCAGTATTTT. Its translation: CASTKEPSGSTDTQYF.

The genes are TRBV28 and TRBJ1-6; D is undetermined. The CDR3 totals 15 residues. The germline V gene encodes CDR1 MDHEN and CDR2 SYDVKM. Between the trimmed V and J ends, which lost 5 bases and 8 bases, there was a span of 16 bases. This CDR3 is CASSGSGVSDSPLHF. The CDR3 DNA reads TGTGCCAGCAGTGGCTCCGGGGTGTCGGATTCACCCCTCCACTTT.

This sequence joins TRBV29-1 and TRBJ2-3; the D gene is possibly TRBD1 (5 bases). With 2 bases removed from V and 3 bases from J, the gap between germline ends came to 12 bases. Germline-derived CDR1 and CDR2 are SQVTM and ANQGSEA. This CDR3 is 14 amino acids long. The CDR3 sequence is CSVEIRQGTDTQYF. As DNA, the CDR3 is TGCAGCGTTGAAATTAGGCAGGGTACAGATACGCAGTATTTT.

This CDR3 reads CASSLVRSNQPQHF. The CDR3 bases are TGTGCCAGCAGCTTAGTCAGGAGCAATCAGCCCCAGCATTTT. The chain joins TRBV7-2 to TRBJ1-5; D is undetermined. Deletions cut 1 base from V and 1 base from J, with 5 bases between. The CDR3 length is 14 residues. The germline CDR1 and CDR2 sequences are SGHTA and FQGNSA.

The rearrangement uses TRBV28 and TRBJ1-5; 7 bases are a match to TRBD1. The J segment lost 3 bases and the V segment lost 5 bases, leaving 4 bases of the junction unmatched. Germline V gives CDR1 MDHEN, CDR2 SYDVKM. This CDR3 is 14 amino acids long. The CDR3 spells CASSPDRINQPQHF. For the CDR3, the DNA is TGTGCCAGCAGTCCGGACAGGATCAATCAGCCCCAGCATTTT.

The DNA for the CDR3 is TGTGCCAGCAGGATTAGCCCGGGCCGTCGCGAGTCGGGGGGCTACACCTTC. Protein product: CASRISPGRRESGGYTF. The genes are TRBV28 and TRBJ1-2; no definite D call. Trimming cost V 6 bases and J 8 bases, with 28 bases left between them. The V gene's germline CDR1 is MDHEN and CDR2 SYDVKM. The CDR3 runs to 17 residues.

This clone came up a few times. The rearrangement uses TRBV6-1 and TRBJ1-2; D is ambiguous. The germline V gene has CDR1 MNHNS and CDR2 SASEGT. V was trimmed by 1 base and J by 4 bases, leaving 13 bases between them. This CDR3 is 15 amino acids long. CDR3 DNA sequence: TGTGCCAGCAGTGAAGGCCGCCACCTCGGCTATGGCTACACCTTC. It yields the protein CASSEGRHLGYGYTF.

The V and J genes are TRBV7-2 and TRBJ1-1, with a tentative D call TRBD1 (6 bases). CDR3 length: 15 amino acids. V was pared by 5 bases and J by 6 bases, with 19 bases between. Germline V lookup: CDR1 SGHTA, CDR2 FQGNSA. CDR3 sequence reads: CASSHNRQVGAEAFF. The CDR3 nucleotides are TGTGCCAGCAGCCATAACCGACAGGTCGGCGCTGAAGCTTTCTTT.

The rearrangement joins TRBV15 to TRBJ2-2, with 7 positions matching TRBD1. The CDR3 runs to 16 residues. Germline values: CDR1 LNHNV, CDR2 YYDKDF (reference sequence). V gave up 2 bases and J gave up 0 bases; unmatched junction bases: 3. The CDR3 sequence: CATSRPGTANTGELFF. In DNA form, the CDR3 reads TGTGCCACCAGCAGACCTGGGACAGCGAACACCGGGGAGCTGTTTTTT.

The chain carries TRBV18 and TRBJ2-7, with TRBD1 matching 9 bases. From germline, CDR1 is KGHSH and CDR2 LQKENI. The CDR3 spans 17 residues. V was clipped by 5 bases and J by 6 bases; unmatched bases: 17. CDR3 coding DNA: TGTGCCAGCTCATCGGGACAGGGTTTCCCCTCCCTGGGCGAGCAGTACTTC. It translates to CASSSGQGFPSLGEQYF. The whole variable domain, filled in from reference TRBV18 and TRBJ2-7, reads NAGVMQNPRHLVRRRGQEARLRCSPMKGHSHVYWYRQLPEEGLKFMVYLQKENIIDESGMPKERFSAEFPKEGPSILRIQQVVRGDSAAYFCASSSGQGFPSLGEQYFGPGTRLTVT.

The chain uses TRBV7-2 and TRBJ1-4, with 9 bases fitting TRBD1. V was clipped by 4 bases and J by 5 bases; unmatched bases: 5. Germline CDR1 is SGHTA and CDR2 is FQGNSA. The CDR3 is 15 amino acids. The CDR3 sequence is CASSSQGAFNEKLFF. For the CDR3, the DNA is TGTGCCAGCAGCTCACAGGGGGCCTTCAATGAAAAACTGTTTTTT.

The chain links TRBV19 to TRBJ1-1, with a possible D match to TRBD1 (5 bases). Germline assignment: CDR1 LNHDA and CDR2 SQIVND (reference sequence). Trimming removed 3 bases at V and 2 bases at J, with 10 bases between. The CDR3 extends over 14 amino acids. DNA of the CDR3: TGTGCCAGTAGTATGCAGGGCCTTAACACTGAAGCTTTCTTT. Translation: CASSMQGLNTEAFF.